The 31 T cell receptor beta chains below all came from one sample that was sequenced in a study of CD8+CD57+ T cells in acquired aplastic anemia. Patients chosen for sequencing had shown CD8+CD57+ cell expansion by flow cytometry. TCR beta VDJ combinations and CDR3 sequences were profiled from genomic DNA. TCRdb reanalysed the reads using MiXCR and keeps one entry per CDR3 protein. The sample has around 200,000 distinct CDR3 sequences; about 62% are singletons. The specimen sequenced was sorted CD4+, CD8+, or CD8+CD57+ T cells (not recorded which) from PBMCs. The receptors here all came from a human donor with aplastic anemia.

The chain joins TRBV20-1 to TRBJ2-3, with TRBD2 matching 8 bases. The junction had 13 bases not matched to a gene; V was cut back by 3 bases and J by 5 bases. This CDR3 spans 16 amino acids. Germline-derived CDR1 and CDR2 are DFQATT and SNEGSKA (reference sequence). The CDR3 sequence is CSASPLEREWEDTQYF. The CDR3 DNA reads TGCAGTGCTAGCCCCCTGGAGCGGGAGTGGGAAGATACGCAGTATTTT.

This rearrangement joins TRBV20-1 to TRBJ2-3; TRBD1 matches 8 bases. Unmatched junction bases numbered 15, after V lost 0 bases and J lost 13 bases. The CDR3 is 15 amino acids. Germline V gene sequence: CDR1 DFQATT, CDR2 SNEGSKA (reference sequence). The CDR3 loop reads CSARDLGTGSITEYF. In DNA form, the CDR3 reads TGCAGTGCTAGAGATCTCGGGACAGGATCTATAACGGAGTATTTT.

In nucleotides, the CDR3 is TGTGCCAGCAGCGTCGAGGGACTAGGCGACACCGGGGAGCTGTTTTTT. It yields the protein CASSVEGLGDTGELFF. J is TRBJ2-2 and V is TRBV9; 8 bases fit TRBD2. Germline CDR1 is SGDLS and CDR2 is YYNGEE. The CDR3 runs 16 residues. Unmatched junction bases numbered 6, after V lost 2 bases and J lost 3 bases. The full variable domain, completed using reference TRBV9 and TRBJ2-2, is DSGVTQTPKHLITATGQRVTLRCSPRSGDLSVYWYQQSLDQGLQFLIQYYNGEERAKGNILERFSAQQFPDLHSELNLSSLELGDSALYFCASSVEGLGDTGELFFGEGSRLTVL.

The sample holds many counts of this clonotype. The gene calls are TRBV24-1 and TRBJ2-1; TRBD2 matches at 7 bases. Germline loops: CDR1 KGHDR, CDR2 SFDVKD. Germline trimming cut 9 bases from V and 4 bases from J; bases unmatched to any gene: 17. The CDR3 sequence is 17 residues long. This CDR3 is CATASIGGGGSYNEQFF. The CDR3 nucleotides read TGTGCCACCGCGTCAATTGGGGGGGGGGGTTCATACAATGAGCAGTTCTTC.

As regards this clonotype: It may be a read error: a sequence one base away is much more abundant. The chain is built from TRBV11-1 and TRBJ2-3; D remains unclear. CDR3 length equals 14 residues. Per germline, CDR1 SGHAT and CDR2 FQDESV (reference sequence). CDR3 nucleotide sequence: TGTGCCAGCAGCTTTTGGCGAGTCACAGATGCGCAGTATTTT. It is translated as CASSFWRVTDAQYF.

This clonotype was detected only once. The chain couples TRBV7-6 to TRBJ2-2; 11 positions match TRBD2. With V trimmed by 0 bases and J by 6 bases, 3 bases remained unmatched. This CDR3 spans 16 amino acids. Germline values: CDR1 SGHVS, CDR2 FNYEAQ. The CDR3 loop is CASSLATSGSPGELFF. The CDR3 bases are TGTGCCAGCAGCTTAGCTACTAGCGGGAGTCCCGGGGAGCTGTTTTTT.

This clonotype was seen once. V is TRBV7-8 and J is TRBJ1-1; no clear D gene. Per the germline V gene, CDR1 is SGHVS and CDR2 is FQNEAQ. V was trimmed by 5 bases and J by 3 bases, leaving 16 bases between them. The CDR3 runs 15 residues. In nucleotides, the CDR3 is TGTGCCAGCAGCGGTCCGAGGGAACGAGACACTGAAGCTTTCTTT. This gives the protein CASSGPRERDTEAFF.

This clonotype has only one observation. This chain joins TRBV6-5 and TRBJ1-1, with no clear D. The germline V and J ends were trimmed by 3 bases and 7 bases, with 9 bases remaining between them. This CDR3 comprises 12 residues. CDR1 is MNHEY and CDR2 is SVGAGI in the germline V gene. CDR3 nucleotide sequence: TGTGCCAGCAGTTATGGAGGGATTGAAGCTTTCTTT. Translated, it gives CASSYGGIEAFF.

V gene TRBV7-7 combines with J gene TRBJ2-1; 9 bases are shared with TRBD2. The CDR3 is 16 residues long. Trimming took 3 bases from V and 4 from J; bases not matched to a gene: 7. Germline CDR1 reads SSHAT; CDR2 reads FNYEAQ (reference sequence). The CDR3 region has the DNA TGTGCCAGCAGCTTTCAAGCGGGAGGTTTATACAATGAGCAGTTCTTC. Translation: CASSFQAGGLYNEQFF.

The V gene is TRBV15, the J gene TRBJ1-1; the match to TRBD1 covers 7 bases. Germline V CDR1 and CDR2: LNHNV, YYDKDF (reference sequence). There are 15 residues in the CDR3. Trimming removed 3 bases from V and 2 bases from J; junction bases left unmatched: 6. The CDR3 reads CATSSQGTVNTEAFF. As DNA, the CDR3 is TGTGCCACCAGCAGCCAGGGGACAGTCAACACTGAAGCTTTCTTT. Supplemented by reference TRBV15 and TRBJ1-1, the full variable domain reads DAMVIQNPRYQVTQFGKPVTLSCSQTLNHNVMYWYQQKSSQAPKLLFHYYDKDFNNEADTPDNFQSRRPNTSFCFLDIRSPGLGDTAMYLCATSSQGTVNTEAFFGQGTRLTVV.

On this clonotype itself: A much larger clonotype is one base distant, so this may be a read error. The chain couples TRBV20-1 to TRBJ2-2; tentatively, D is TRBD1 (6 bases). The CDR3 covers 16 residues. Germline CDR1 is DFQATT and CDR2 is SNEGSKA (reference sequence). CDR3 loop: CSAAMDSVTNTGELSF. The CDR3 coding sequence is TGCAGTGCTGCAATGGACAGTGTAACGAACACCGGGGAGCTGTCTTTT.

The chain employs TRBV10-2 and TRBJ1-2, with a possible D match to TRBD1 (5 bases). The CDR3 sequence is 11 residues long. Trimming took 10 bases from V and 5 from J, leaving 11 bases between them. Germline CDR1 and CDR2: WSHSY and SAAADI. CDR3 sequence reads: CATEGLYGYTF. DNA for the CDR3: TGCGCCACAGAGGGGCTTTATGGCTACACCTTC.

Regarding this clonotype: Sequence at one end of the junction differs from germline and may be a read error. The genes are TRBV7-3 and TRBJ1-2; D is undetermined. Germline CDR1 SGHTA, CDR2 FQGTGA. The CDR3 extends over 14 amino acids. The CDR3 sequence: CASSPKPDPGGYTF. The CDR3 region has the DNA TGCGCCAGCAGCCCCAAACCCGACCCAGGTGGCTACACCTTC.

CDR3 nucleotides: TGTGCCAGCTGTCGGGGGCTAGCGGAATACAATGAGCAGTTCTTC. Amino acid sequence: CASCRGLAEYNEQFF. V gene TRBV2 combines with J gene TRBJ2-1; tentatively, D is TRBD2 (7 bases). Trimming stripped 8 bases from V and 4 bases from J, with 18 bases between. This CDR3 region has 15 residues. Looked up from germline, CDR1 is SNHLY and CDR2 is FYNNEI.

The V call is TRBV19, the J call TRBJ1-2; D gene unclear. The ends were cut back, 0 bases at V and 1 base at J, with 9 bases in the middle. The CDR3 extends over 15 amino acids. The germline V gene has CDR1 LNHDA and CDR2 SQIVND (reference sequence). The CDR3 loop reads CASSIDRMGNYGYTF. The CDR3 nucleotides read TGTGCCAGTAGTATAGATCGTATGGGTAACTATGGCTACACCTTC.

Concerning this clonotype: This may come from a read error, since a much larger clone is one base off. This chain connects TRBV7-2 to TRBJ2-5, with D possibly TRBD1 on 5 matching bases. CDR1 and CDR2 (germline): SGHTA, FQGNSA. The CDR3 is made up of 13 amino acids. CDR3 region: CASSATGSETQCF. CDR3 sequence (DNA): TGTGCCAGCAGCGCAACAGGTTCAGAGACCCAGTGCTTC.

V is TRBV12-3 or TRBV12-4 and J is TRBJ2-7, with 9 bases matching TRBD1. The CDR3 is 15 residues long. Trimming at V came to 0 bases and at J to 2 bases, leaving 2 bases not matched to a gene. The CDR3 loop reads CASSLAGQGTYEQYF. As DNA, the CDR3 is TGTGCCAGCAGTTTAGCGGGACAGGGTACCTACGAGCAGTACTTC.

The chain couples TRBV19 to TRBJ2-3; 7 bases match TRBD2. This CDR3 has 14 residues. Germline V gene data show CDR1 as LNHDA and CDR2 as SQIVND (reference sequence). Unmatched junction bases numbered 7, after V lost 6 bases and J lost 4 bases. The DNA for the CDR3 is TGTGCCAGTAGGTCGGGAGGTGCGTCAGATACGCAGTATTTT. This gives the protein CASRSGGASDTQYF.

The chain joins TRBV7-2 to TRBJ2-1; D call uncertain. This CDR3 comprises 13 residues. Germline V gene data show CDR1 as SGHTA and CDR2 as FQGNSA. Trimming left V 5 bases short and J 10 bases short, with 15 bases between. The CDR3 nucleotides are TGTGCCAGCAGCGGGGATAACGAAGAAGAGCAGTTCTTC. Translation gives CASSGDNEEEQFF.

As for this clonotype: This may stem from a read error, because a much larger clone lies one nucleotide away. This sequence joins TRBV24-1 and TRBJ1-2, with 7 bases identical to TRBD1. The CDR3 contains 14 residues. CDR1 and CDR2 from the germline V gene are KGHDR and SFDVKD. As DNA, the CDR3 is TGTGCCGCCAGGGGGACACAGACTAACTATGGCTACACCTTC. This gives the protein CAARGTQTNYGYTF.

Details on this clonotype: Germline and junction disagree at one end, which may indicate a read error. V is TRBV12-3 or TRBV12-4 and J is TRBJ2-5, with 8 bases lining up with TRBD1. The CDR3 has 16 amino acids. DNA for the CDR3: TGTGCCAGCAGTTTAGGGCTCAGGGGGCTTGAAGAGACCCAGTATTTC. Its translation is CASSLGLRGLEETQYF.

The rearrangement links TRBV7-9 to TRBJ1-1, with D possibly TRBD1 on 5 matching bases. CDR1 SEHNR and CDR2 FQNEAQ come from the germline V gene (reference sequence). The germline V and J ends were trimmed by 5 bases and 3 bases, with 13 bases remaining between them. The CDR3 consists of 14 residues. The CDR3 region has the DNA TGTGCCAGCAGCCGGGACCGGCGCGACACTGAAGCTTTCTTT. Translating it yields CASSRDRRDTEAFF. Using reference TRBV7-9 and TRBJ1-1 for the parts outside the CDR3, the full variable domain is DTGVSQNPRHKITKRGQNVTFRCDPISEHNRLYWYRQTLGQGPEFLTYFQNEAQLEKSRLLSDRFSAERPKGSFSTLEIQRTEQGDSAMYLCASSRDRRDTEAFFGQGTRLTVV.

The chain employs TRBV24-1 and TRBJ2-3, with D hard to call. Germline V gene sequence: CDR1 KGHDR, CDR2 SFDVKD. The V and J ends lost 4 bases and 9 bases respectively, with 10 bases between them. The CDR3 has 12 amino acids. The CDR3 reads CATSDFGATQYF. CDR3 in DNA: TGTGCCACCAGTGACTTCGGAGCAACGCAGTATTTT.

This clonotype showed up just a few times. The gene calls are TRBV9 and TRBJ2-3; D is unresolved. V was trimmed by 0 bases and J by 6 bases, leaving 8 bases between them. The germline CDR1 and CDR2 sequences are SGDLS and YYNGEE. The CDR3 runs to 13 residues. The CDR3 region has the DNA TGTGCCAGCAGCGTAGGTTTTCCGGATACGCAGTATTTT. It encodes CASSVGFPDTQYF. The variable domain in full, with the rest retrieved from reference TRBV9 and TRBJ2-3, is DSGVTQTPKHLITATGQRVTLRCSPRSGDLSVYWYQQSLDQGLQFLIQYYNGEERAKGNILERFSAQQFPDLHSELNLSSLELGDSALYFCASSVGFPDTQYFGPGTRLTVL.

The CDR3 protein is CATRGGSSDTQYF. DNA for the CDR3: TGTGCCACCAGAGGGGGCTCATCAGATACGCAGTATTTT. The rearrangement uses TRBV24-1 and TRBJ2-3; 7 bases are shared with TRBD1. V dropped 7 bases and J dropped 4; count of bases not matched to a gene: 4. Germline assignment: CDR1 KGHDR and CDR2 SFDVKD. The CDR3 has 13 residues.

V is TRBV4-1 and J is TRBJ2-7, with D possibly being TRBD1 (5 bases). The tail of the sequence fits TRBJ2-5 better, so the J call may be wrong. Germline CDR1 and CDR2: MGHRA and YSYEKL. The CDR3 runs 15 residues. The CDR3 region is CASSQGLRSGETQYF. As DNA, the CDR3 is TGCGCCAGCAGCCAAGGGCTCAGGTCAGGGGAGACCCAGTACTTC.

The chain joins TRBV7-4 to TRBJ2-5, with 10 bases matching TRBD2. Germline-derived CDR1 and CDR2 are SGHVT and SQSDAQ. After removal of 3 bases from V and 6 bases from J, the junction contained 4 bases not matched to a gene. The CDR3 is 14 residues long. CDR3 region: CASSFPSGGKTQYF. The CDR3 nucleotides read TGTGCCAGCAGCTTCCCTAGCGGGGGAAAGACCCAGTACTTC.

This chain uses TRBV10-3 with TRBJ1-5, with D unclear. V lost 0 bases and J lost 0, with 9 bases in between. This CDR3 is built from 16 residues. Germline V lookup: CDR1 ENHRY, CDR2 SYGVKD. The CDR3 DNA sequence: TGTGCCATCAGTGAGTCGTACGGATATAGCAATCAGCCCCAGCATTTT. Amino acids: CAISESYGYSNQPQHF.

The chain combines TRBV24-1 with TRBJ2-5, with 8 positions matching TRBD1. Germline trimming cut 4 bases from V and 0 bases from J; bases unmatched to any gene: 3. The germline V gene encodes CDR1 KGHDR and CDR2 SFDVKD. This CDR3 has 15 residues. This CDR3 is CATSDRTGYQETQYF. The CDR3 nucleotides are TGTGCCACCAGTGACCGGACAGGGTACCAAGAGACCCAGTACTTC.

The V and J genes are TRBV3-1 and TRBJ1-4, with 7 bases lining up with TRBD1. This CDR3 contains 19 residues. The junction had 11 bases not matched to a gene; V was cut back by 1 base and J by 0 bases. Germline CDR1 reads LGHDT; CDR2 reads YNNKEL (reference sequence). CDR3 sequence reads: CASSQGHGTAVATNEKLFF. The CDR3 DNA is TGTGCCAGCAGCCAAGGGCATGGGACAGCTGTTGCAACTAATGAAAAACTGTTTTTT.

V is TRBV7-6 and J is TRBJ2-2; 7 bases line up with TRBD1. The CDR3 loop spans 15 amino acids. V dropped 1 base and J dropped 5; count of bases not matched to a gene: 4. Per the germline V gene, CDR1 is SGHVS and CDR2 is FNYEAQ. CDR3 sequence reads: CASSLEGAGTGELFF. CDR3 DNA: TGTGCCAGCAGCTTAGAGGGGGCCGGTACCGGGGAGCTGTTTTTT.